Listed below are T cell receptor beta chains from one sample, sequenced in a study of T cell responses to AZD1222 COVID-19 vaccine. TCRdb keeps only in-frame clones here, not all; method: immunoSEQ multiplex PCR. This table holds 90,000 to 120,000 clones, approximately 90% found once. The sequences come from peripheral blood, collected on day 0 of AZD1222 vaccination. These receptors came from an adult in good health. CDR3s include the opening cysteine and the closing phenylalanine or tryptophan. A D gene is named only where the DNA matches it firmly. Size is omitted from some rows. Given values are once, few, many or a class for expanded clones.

CDR3nt: TGCGCCAGCAGCCAAGCTGGGGCCGGGGAGCTGTTTTTT; CDR3aa: CASSQAGAGELFF; abundance: -; d_gene: -; v_gene: TRBV7-2; j_gene: TRBJ2-2
CDR3nt: TGTGCCAGCAGCTTATTTGCCGGGACAACCAATACCGGGGAGCTGTTTTTT; CDR3aa: CASSLFAGTTNTGELFF; abundance: -; d_gene: -; v_gene: TRBV7-6; j_gene: TRBJ2-2
CDR3nt: TGCGCCAGCAGCTTGGTCGGCGAGAAGACCTACGAGCAGTACTTC; CDR3aa: CASSLVGEKTYEQYF; abundance: -; d_gene: -; v_gene: TRBV5-1; j_gene: TRBJ2-7
CDR3nt: TGTGCCAGCAGTTACGGCGGGGGAGACTCAGATACGCAGTATTTT; CDR3aa: CASSYGGGDSDTQYF; abundance: -; d_gene: TRBD2; v_gene: TRBV6-2/TRBV6-3; j_gene: TRBJ2-3
CDR3nt: TGCGCCAGCAGACCTGGGACAGCTCACACTGAAGCTTTCTTT; CDR3aa: CASRPGTAHTEAFF; abundance: -; d_gene: TRBD1; v_gene: TRBV5-1; j_gene: TRBJ1-1
CDR3nt: TGTGCCAGCAGCTCCAGCCCCGCGGGAGCCCTCACAGATACGCAGTATTTT; CDR3aa: CASSSSPAGALTDTQYF; abundance: -; d_gene: TRBD2; v_gene: TRBV5-4; j_gene: TRBJ2-3
CDR3nt: TGTGCCAGCAGTTACTCGAGGGGAACAGGGGGCTATGGTGAGACCCAGTACTTC; CDR3aa: CASSYSRGTGGYGETQYF; abundance: -; d_gene: TRBD1; v_gene: TRBV6-2/TRBV6-3; j_gene: TRBJ2-5
CDR3nt: TGTGCCAGCAGCTCCCACCGGGTCCTCGAAAAACTGTTTTTT; CDR3aa: CASSSHRVLEKLFF; abundance: once; d_gene: -; v_gene: TRBV7-9; j_gene: TRBJ1-4
CDR3nt: TGTGCCAGCAGCCAAGATACTCGACGGTACACTGAAGCTTTCTTT; CDR3aa: CASSQDTRRYTEAFF; abundance: -; d_gene: -; v_gene: TRBV3-1/TRBV3-2; j_gene: TRBJ1-1
CDR3nt: TGTGCCAGCAGTGCTTGGCAGGGGGCGGGCACAGATACGCAGTATTTT; CDR3aa: CASSAWQGAGTDTQYF; abundance: -; d_gene: TRBD1; v_gene: TRBV6-4; j_gene: TRBJ2-3
CDR3nt: TGTGCCAGTAGTACCCCGATTGAAGCTTTCTTT; CDR3aa: CASSTPIEAFF; abundance: -; d_gene: -; v_gene: TRBV19; j_gene: TRBJ1-1
CDR3nt: TGTGCCAGTAGTTTCGGTTGGGCACGCATCAACACCGGGGAGCTGTTTTTT; CDR3aa: CASSFGWARINTGELFF; abundance: -; d_gene: -; v_gene: TRBV19; j_gene: TRBJ2-2
CDR3nt: TGTGCCAGCAGGCGGACAGGTGGGGACTACGAGCAGTACTTC; CDR3aa: CASRRTGGDYEQYF; abundance: once; d_gene: TRBD1; v_gene: TRBV2; j_gene: TRBJ2-7
CDR3nt: TGTGCCAGCTCACCTTTAGACAGCTACGAGCAGTACTTC; CDR3aa: CASSPLDSYEQYF; abundance: -; d_gene: -; v_gene: TRBV18; j_gene: TRBJ2-7
CDR3nt: TGTGCCAGCGACAGGGCCCCACAGCCCCAGCATTTT; CDR3aa: CASDRAPQPQHF; abundance: -; d_gene: TRBD1; v_gene: TRBV6-5; j_gene: TRBJ1-5
CDR3nt: TGTGCCAGCAGCTTGGGAGGTACGAACAATGAGCAGTTCTTC; CDR3aa: CASSLGGTNNEQFF; abundance: -; d_gene: -; v_gene: TRBV5-6; j_gene: TRBJ2-1
CDR3nt: TGCGCCAGCAGCCAGGACGACAGGGTTCACTATGGCTACACCTTC; CDR3aa: CASSQDDRVHYGYTF; abundance: -; d_gene: TRBD1; v_gene: TRBV4-3; j_gene: TRBJ1-2
CDR3nt: TGTGCCAGCAGTTTAGCCCGAGGGACAGGATGGGGGGCGACTTTCTTT; CDR3aa: CASSLARGTGWGATFF; abundance: -; d_gene: TRBD1; v_gene: TRBV27; j_gene: TRBJ1-1
CDR3nt: TGTGCCAGCAGCGTAGGCCGACTAGCGGGGGACAATGAGCAGTTCTTC; CDR3aa: CASSVGRLAGDNEQFF; abundance: -; d_gene: TRBD2; v_gene: TRBV9; j_gene: TRBJ2-1
CDR3nt: TGTGCCAGCAGCTTGTACCAGGGGCCAGATAATTCACCCCTCTACTTT; CDR3aa: CASSLYQGPDNSPLYF; abundance: -; d_gene: -; v_gene: TRBV5-5; j_gene: TRBJ1-6
CDR3nt: TGTGCCACCAGCAGACCTGGACAGAGATACTCTGGAAACACCATATATTTT; CDR3aa: CATSRPGQRYSGNTIYF; abundance: -; d_gene: -; v_gene: TRBV15; j_gene: TRBJ1-3
CDR3nt: TGTGCCAGCAGCGAAAGGGGGACTAGCACCTACGAGCAGTACTTC; CDR3aa: CASSERGTSTYEQYF; abundance: -; d_gene: TRBD2; v_gene: TRBV7-2; j_gene: TRBJ2-7
CDR3nt: TGCGCCAGCAGCCACGCCTCAAGGCCGGAGACCCAGTACTTC; CDR3aa: CASSHASRPETQYF; abundance: -; d_gene: -; v_gene: TRBV5-1; j_gene: TRBJ2-5
CDR3nt: TGTGCCAGCAGTGACCGTCCAGGCGTTGGGTCAATGAACACTGAAGCTTTCTTT; CDR3aa: CASSDRPGVGSMNTEAFF; abundance: -; d_gene: -; v_gene: TRBV6-1; j_gene: TRBJ1-1
CDR3nt: TGTGCCAGCAGTCCAGGGTTTACTCAGCCCCAGCATTTT; CDR3aa: CASSPGFTQPQHF; abundance: -; d_gene: -; v_gene: TRBV12-3/TRBV12-4; j_gene: TRBJ1-5
CDR3nt: TGCGCCAGCAGCCAATCCGAGGTGACACAAAATCAGCCCCAGCATTTT; CDR3aa: CASSQSEVTQNQPQHF; abundance: -; d_gene: -; v_gene: TRBV4-1; j_gene: TRBJ1-5
CDR3nt: TGTGCCAGCAGCCTCAAGGGACAGGGGGCTCCTTATAGCAATCAGCCCCAGCATTTT; CDR3aa: CASSLKGQGAPYSNQPQHF; abundance: -; d_gene: TRBD1; v_gene: TRBV7-8; j_gene: TRBJ1-5
CDR3nt: TGTGCCAGCAGCTTAGGGTGGTCTACCAAAAACATTCAGTACTTC; CDR3aa: CASSLGWSTKNIQYF; abundance: once; d_gene: -; v_gene: TRBV11-2; j_gene: TRBJ2-4
CDR3nt: TGTGCCAGCAGCGCAGGCGCCGGGCAGGGGGCCTGGGAGCAGTACTTC; CDR3aa: CASSAGAGQGAWEQYF; abundance: -; d_gene: TRBD1; v_gene: TRBV9; j_gene: TRBJ2-7
CDR3nt: TGTGCCAGCAGCGTCGAAGGACACCAATTCAACACCATATATTTT; CDR3aa: CASSVEGHQFNTIYF; abundance: -; d_gene: -; v_gene: TRBV9; j_gene: TRBJ1-3
CDR3nt: TGTGCCACCAGCAGAGAGGGACTAGCGGCCACCTCCTACAATGAGCAGTTCTTC; CDR3aa: CATSREGLAATSYNEQFF; abundance: -; d_gene: TRBD2; v_gene: TRBV15; j_gene: TRBJ2-1
CDR3nt: TGTGCCAGCAGCTACGCGGGGAATCAGCCCCAGCATTTT; CDR3aa: CASSYAGNQPQHF; abundance: -; d_gene: -; v_gene: TRBV7-8; j_gene: TRBJ1-5
CDR3nt: TGTGCCAGCAGTGACGATAATCAGCCCCAGCATTTT; CDR3aa: CASSDDNQPQHF; abundance: -; d_gene: -; v_gene: TRBV2; j_gene: TRBJ1-5
CDR3nt: TGTGCCAGCAGCTTTGAGACAGGAGGGACTGAAGCTTTCTTT; CDR3aa: CASSFETGGTEAFF; abundance: -; d_gene: -; v_gene: TRBV5-4; j_gene: TRBJ1-1
CDR3nt: TGTGCCAGCAGCTTAGGAGGCAGGGAGGGCGAGACCCAGTACTTC; CDR3aa: CASSLGGREGETQYF; abundance: -; d_gene: TRBD2; v_gene: TRBV7-3; j_gene: TRBJ2-5
CDR3nt: TGCGCCAGCAGCCACGGACAGGGGGGCTACGAGCAGTACTTC; CDR3aa: CASSHGQGGYEQYF; abundance: -; d_gene: TRBD1; v_gene: TRBV4-3; j_gene: TRBJ2-7
CDR3nt: TGTGCCAGCAGCTTAATGGGGGGACCCACAGATACGCAGTATTTT; CDR3aa: CASSLMGGPTDTQYF; abundance: -; d_gene: -; v_gene: TRBV7-9; j_gene: TRBJ2-3
CDR3nt: TGCGCCAGCAGCCCCCCGGGGCCCTTAGCGGAGCAGTACTTC; CDR3aa: CASSPPGPLAEQYF; abundance: -; d_gene: -; v_gene: TRBV5-1; j_gene: TRBJ2-7
CDR3nt: TGCAGCGTGCGCCGGGACAGGGGAGACGAAAAACTGTTTTTT; CDR3aa: CSVRRDRGDEKLFF; abundance: -; d_gene: TRBD1; v_gene: TRBV29-1; j_gene: TRBJ1-4
CDR3nt: TGTGCCAGCAGTTACCCCCCAATTGGGAACGAGCAGTACTTC; CDR3aa: CASSYPPIGNEQYF; abundance: -; d_gene: -; v_gene: TRBV6-5; j_gene: TRBJ2-7
CDR3nt: TGTGCCAGCAGGGTTACAGGGAACGGGGAGCAGTACTTC; CDR3aa: CASRVTGNGEQYF; abundance: -; d_gene: -; v_gene: TRBV6-5; j_gene: TRBJ2-7
CDR3nt: TGTGCCAGCAGCTTAGGCCTATCCTACAATGAGCAGTTCTTC; CDR3aa: CASSLGLSYNEQFF; abundance: -; d_gene: -; v_gene: TRBV7-2; j_gene: TRBJ2-1
CDR3nt: TGCGCCAGCATCGAAGGGGGCAGCAATCAGCCCCAGCATTTT; CDR3aa: CASIEGGSNQPQHF; abundance: -; d_gene: TRBD1; v_gene: TRBV10-1; j_gene: TRBJ1-5
CDR3nt: TGTGCCATCGCAGACACCGGGTTTTATGGCTACACCTTC; CDR3aa: CAIADTGFYGYTF; abundance: -; d_gene: -; v_gene: TRBV10-3; j_gene: TRBJ1-2
CDR3nt: TGTGCCAGCAGCCCGGACCCTAGCATGAAGACCGGGGAGCTGTTTTTT; CDR3aa: CASSPDPSMKTGELFF; abundance: -; d_gene: -; v_gene: TRBV5-6; j_gene: TRBJ2-2
CDR3nt: TGTGCCACCAGCAGTTTGTTGTCCTATGGCTACACCTTC; CDR3aa: CATSSLLSYGYTF; abundance: -; d_gene: -; v_gene: TRBV15; j_gene: TRBJ1-2
CDR3nt: TGTGCCACCAACAGGGGAAACACTGAAGCTTTCTTT; CDR3aa: CATNRGNTEAFF; abundance: -; d_gene: TRBD1; v_gene: TRBV6-6; j_gene: TRBJ1-1
CDR3nt: TGTGCCAGCAGTTGGGTTCCAACTGTAGGACGTACGCAGTATTTT; CDR3aa: CASSWVPTVGRTQYF; abundance: -; d_gene: -; v_gene: TRBV6-2/TRBV6-3; j_gene: TRBJ2-3
CDR3nt: TGTGCCAGCAGTTACTTGCGGCCCAGGTCCGGCGGTGAGCAGTTCTTC; CDR3aa: CASSYLRPRSGGEQFF; abundance: -; d_gene: -; v_gene: TRBV6-2/TRBV6-3; j_gene: TRBJ2-1
CDR3nt: TGTGCCAGCAGAGCGTCAGAAGAGACCCAGTACTTC; CDR3aa: CASRASEETQYF; abundance: -; d_gene: -; v_gene: TRBV14; j_gene: TRBJ2-5
CDR3nt: TGTGCCAGCAGCTTAGCAGGGACTGGAAACACCATATATTTT; CDR3aa: CASSLAGTGNTIYF; abundance: -; d_gene: -; v_gene: TRBV7-9; j_gene: TRBJ1-3
CDR3nt: TGCGCCAGCAGTCAATCCCCGCAACGACAGAACACAGTAACGAACACTGAAGCTTTCTTT; CDR3aa: CASSQSPQRQNTVTNTEAFF; abundance: -; d_gene: -; v_gene: TRBV23-1; j_gene: TRBJ1-1
CDR3nt: TGTGCCAGCAGCCTGTTAGCGGGGGCCCAAAACAATGAGCAGTTCTTC; CDR3aa: CASSLLAGAQNNEQFF; abundance: -; d_gene: TRBD2; v_gene: TRBV7-7; j_gene: TRBJ2-1
CDR3nt: TGCGCCAGCAGTCGGGACGGAGCTAACTATGGCTACACCTTC; CDR3aa: CASSRDGANYGYTF; abundance: -; d_gene: -; v_gene: TRBV5-1; j_gene: TRBJ1-2
CDR3nt: TGTGCCTGGAGTACGGCGGGGGCAAATACGCAGTATTTT; CDR3aa: CAWSTAGANTQYF; abundance: -; d_gene: -; v_gene: TRBV30; j_gene: TRBJ2-3
CDR3nt: TGTGCCAGCTCTCTGGATAACTATGGCTACACCTTC; CDR3aa: CASSLDNYGYTF; abundance: -; d_gene: -; v_gene: TRBV18; j_gene: TRBJ1-2